This T cell receptor beta chain came from a study of shared clonotypes between healthy human individuals. The data were produced by immunoSEQ multiplex PCR, yet TCRdb's version contains in-frame clones alone and is incomplete. Here the sample spans 650,000 to 700,000 clones, 80% to 95% being singletons. With V trimmed by 3 bases and J by 3 bases, 8 bases remained unmatched. The CDR3 is made up of 17 amino acids. The study drew all its donors from Caucasian adults living in Nashville, Tennessee. CD8 memory merged CD45RO+ with CCR7-negative CD45RA+ TemRA cells. Sequenced: memory CD8+ T cells from PBMCs. Subset described: CD45RO+ cells pooled with CCR7-negative TemRA cells. V and J are TRBV23-1 and TRBJ2-2, with TRBD1 identical over 9 bases. TRBV23-1 is labeled an ORF, and its function is uncertain. The source of this sequence is a man between 18 and 29 years old in good health. Some clones in this sample may be carry-over from other donors' samples. CDR3 in DNA: TGCGCCAGCAGTCACCAGAGGGACAGGGCGGACACCGGGGAGCTGTTTTTT. Translation gives CASSHQRDRADTGELFF.